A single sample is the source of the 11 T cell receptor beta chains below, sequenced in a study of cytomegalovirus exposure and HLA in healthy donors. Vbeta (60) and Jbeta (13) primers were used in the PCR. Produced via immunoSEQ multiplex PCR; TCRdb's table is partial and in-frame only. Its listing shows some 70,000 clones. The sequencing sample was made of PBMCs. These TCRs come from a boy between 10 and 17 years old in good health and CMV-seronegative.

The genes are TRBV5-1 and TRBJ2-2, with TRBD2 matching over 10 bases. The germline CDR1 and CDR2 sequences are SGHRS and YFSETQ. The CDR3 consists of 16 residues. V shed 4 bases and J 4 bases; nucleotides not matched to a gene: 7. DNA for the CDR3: TGCGCCAGCAGCATAGCTAGCGGGAGCCTCACCGGGGAGCTGTTTTTT. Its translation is CASSIASGSLTGELFF.

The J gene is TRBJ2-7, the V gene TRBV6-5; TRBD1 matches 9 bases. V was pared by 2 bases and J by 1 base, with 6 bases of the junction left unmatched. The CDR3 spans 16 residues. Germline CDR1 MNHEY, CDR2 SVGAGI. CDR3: CASSYVGQGLSYEQYF. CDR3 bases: TGTGCCAGCAGTTACGTGGGACAGGGCCTATCCTACGAGCAGTACTTC.

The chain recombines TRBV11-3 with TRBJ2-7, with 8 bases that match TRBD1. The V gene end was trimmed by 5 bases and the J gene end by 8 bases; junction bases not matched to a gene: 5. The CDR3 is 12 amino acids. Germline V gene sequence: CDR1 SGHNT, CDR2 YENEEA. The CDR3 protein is CASSHGQGKQYF. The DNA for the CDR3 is TGTGCCAGCAGCCACGGACAGGGCAAGCAGTACTTC.

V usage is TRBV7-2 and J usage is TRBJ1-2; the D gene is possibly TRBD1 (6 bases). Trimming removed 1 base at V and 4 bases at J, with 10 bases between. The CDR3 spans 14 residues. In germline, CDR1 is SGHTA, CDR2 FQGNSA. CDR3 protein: CASSLDQGIYGYTF. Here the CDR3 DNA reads TGTGCCAGCAGCTTAGACCAGGGGATCTATGGCTACACCTTC.

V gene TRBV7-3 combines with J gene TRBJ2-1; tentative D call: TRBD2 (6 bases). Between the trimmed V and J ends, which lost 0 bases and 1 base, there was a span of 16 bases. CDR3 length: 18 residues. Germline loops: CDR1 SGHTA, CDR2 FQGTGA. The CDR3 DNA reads TGTGCCAGCAGCTTAACGGGAGGCGGAGGGATATCCTACAATGAGCAGTTCTTC. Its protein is CASSLTGGGGISYNEQFF.

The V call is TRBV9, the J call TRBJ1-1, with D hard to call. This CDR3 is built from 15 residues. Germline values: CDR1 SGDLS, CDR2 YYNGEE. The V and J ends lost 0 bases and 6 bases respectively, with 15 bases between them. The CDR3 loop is CASSVVVGSGAEAFF. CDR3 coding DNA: TGTGCCAGCAGCGTAGTGGTGGGCTCTGGCGCTGAAGCTTTCTTT.

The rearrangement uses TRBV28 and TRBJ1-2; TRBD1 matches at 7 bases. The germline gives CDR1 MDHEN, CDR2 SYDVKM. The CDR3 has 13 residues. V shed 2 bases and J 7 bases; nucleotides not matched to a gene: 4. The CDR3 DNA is TGTGCCAGCAGTTTAACAGGGGCGCCTGGCTACACCTTC. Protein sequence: CASSLTGAPGYTF.

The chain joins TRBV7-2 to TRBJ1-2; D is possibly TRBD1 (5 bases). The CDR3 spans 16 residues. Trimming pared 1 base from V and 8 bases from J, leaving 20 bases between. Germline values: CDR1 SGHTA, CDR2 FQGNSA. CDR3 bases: TGTGCCAGCAGCTTAGTCCCCCGCCTAGGGGATCCGGGCTACACCTTC. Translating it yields CASSLVPRLGDPGYTF.

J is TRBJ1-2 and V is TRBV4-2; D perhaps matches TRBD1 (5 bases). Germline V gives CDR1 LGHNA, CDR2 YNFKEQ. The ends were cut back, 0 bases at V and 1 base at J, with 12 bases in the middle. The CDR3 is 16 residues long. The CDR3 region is CASSQDGAGNNYGYTF. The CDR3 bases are TGTGCCAGCAGCCAAGATGGGGCAGGGAATAACTATGGCTACACCTTC.

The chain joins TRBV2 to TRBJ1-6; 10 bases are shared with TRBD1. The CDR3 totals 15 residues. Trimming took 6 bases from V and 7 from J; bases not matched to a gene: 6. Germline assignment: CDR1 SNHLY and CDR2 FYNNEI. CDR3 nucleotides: TGTGCCAGCAGGGCAGGACAGGGGGAAAATTCACCCCTCCACTTT. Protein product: CASRAGQGENSPLHF.

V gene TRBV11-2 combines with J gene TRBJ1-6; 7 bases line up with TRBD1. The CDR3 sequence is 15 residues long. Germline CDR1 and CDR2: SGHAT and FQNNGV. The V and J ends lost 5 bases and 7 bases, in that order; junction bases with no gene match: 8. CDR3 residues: CASSRRGLLNSPLHF. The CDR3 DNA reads TGTGCCAGCAGCCGGAGGGGGCTCCTAAATTCACCCCTCCACTTT.